Following are 22 T cell receptor beta chains from one sample sequenced in a study of blood T cell repertoires in COVID-19. Assay: immunoSEQ multiplex PCR; the TCRdb copy retains only in-frame clones and omits some. The sample holds about 140,000 clones, 75% to 85% seen once. The sample was peripheral blood. These receptor sequences come from a woman aged 80 or over with active or convalescent COVID-19.

This clone was picked up a small number of times. V and J are TRBV19 and TRBJ1-5; D is uncertain. CDR1 and CDR2 (germline): LNHDA, SQIVND (reference sequence). Between the trimmed V and J ends, which lost 5 bases and 3 bases, there was a span of 8 bases. This CDR3 comprises 13 residues. The CDR3 DNA follows: TGTGCCAGTAGTGGTAGAACCAATCAGCCCCAGCATTTT. Residues: CASSGRTNQPQHF.

The chain joins TRBV15 to TRBJ1-1, with D possibly matching TRBD1 (5 bases). The germline V gene has CDR1 LNHNV and CDR2 YYDKDF (reference sequence). This CDR3 has 16 residues. V lost 1 base, J lost 7 bases, and 19 bases lay in between. The CDR3 region has the DNA TGTGCCACCAGCAGAGGACCGGTAAGAGCAGGGTTTGAAGCTTTCTTT. It is translated as CATSRGPVRAGFEAFF.

The V gene is TRBV30, the J gene TRBJ2-7; 9 bases are shared with TRBD2. Germline assignment: CDR1 GTSNPN and CDR2 SVGIG (reference sequence). V dropped 4 bases and J dropped 2; count of bases not matched to a gene: 6. The CDR3 is 14 amino acids. This CDR3 reads CAWKKRGVTYEQYF. For the CDR3, the DNA is TGTGCCTGGAAGAAGCGGGGGGTAACCTACGAGCAGTACTTC.

J is TRBJ1-3 and V is TRBV3-1 (or the pseudogene TRBV3-2); perhaps TRBD1 as D (5 bases). The CDR3 contains 15 residues. Trimming took 4 bases from V and 0 from J, leaving 10 bases between them. Germline loops: CDR1 LGHDT, CDR2 YNNKEL (reference sequence). CDR3 sequence reads: CASSRGGVSGNTIYF. CDR3 DNA sequence: TGTGCCAGCAGCCGCGGAGGGGTCTCTGGAAACACCATATATTTT.

V and J are TRBV4-3 and TRBJ1-3, with D maybe TRBD1 (5 bases). Germline CDR1 reads LGHNA; CDR2 reads YSLEER. The germline V and J ends were trimmed by 4 bases and 8 bases, with 12 bases remaining between them. This CDR3 has 13 amino acids. CDR3 region: CASSPTQGYTIYF. DNA for the CDR3: TGCGCCAGCAGCCCGACGCAGGGATACACCATATATTTT.

The CDR3 nucleotides are TGTGCCAGCAGCTTAGTAGGTGTCGGGACAGGGATGGGCGGCTACACCTTC. Protein product: CASSLVGVGTGMGGYTF. The chain is built from TRBV11-2 and TRBJ1-2, with 9 bases lining up with TRBD1. Germline lookup yields CDR1 SGHAT and CDR2 FQNNGV. The V and J ends lost 1 base and 8 bases, in that order; junction bases with no gene match: 14. This CDR3 region has 17 residues.

The CDR3 nucleotides are TGCGCCAGCAGCCCGCCTAGCGGGGGGGCCTATGAGCAGTTCTTC. Its translation is CASSPPSGGAYEQFF. The genes are TRBV5-1 and TRBJ2-1; TRBD2 agrees at 12 bases. The CDR3 runs to 15 residues. CDR1 is SGHRS and CDR2 is YFSETQ in the germline V gene. With V trimmed by 4 bases and J by 8 bases, 7 bases remained unmatched.

The rearrangement links TRBV4-1 to TRBJ1-3; D is ambiguous. Trimming took off 1 base at V and 3 bases at J, with 4 bases between the two ends. Germline V gene data show CDR1 as MGHRA and CDR2 as YSYEKL. The CDR3 length is 13 residues. The chain's CDR3 is CASSQGDGNTIYF. Here the CDR3 DNA reads TGCGCCAGCAGCCAAGGCGATGGAAACACCATATATTTT.

The rearrangement uses TRBV5-1 and TRBJ2-3, with TRBD2 matching 10 bases. This CDR3 has 15 amino acids. The germline gives CDR1 SGHRS, CDR2 YFSETQ. Trimming at V came to 5 bases and at J to 2 bases, leaving 5 bases not matched to a gene. The DNA of the CDR3 is TGCGCCAGCAGGCCTAGCGGGGGACCCACAGATACGCAGTATTTT. As protein: CASRPSGGPTDTQYF.

This chain connects TRBV7-9 to TRBJ2-1; 10 positions match TRBD2. With 3 bases clipped from V and 9 bases from J, the junction kept 8 bases outside the gene matches. CDR1 is SEHNR and CDR2 is FQNEAQ in the germline V gene (reference sequence). There are 15 residues in the CDR3. CDR3 sequence reads: CASSFVISGGFEQFF. CDR3 sequence (DNA): TGTGCCAGCAGCTTCGTTATTAGCGGGGGGTTTGAGCAGTTCTTC.

This chain uses TRBV5-6 with TRBJ1-4; a possible D gene is TRBD1 (6 bases). This CDR3 has 14 amino acids. Germline loops: CDR1 SGHDT, CDR2 YYEEEE. V lost 2 bases and J 8 bases, leaving 13 bases between the germline ends. The CDR3 sequence: CASSLGGAGEKLFF. The CDR3 DNA is TGTGCCAGCAGCTTAGGGGGGGCTGGAGAAAAACTGTTTTTT.

V and J are TRBV7-9 and TRBJ2-4; D unclear. The CDR3 is made up of 11 amino acids. Trimming cost V 2 bases and J 8 bases, with 4 bases left between them. Per germline, CDR1 SEHNR and CDR2 FQNEAQ (reference sequence). For the CDR3, the DNA is TGTGCCAGCAGCTTACAGGACATTCAGTACTTC. Translated: CASSLQDIQYF.

The V gene is TRBV7-2, the J gene TRBJ1-5; no clear D. In germline, CDR1 is SGHTA, CDR2 FQGNSA. V lost 0 bases, J lost 3 bases, and 9 bases lay in between. This CDR3 contains 15 residues. The CDR3, as DNA: TGTGCCAGCAGCTTAGCTGCCGGTTCCAATCAGCCCCAGCATTTT. This gives the protein CASSLAAGSNQPQHF.

The chain joins TRBV7-3 to TRBJ2-5; the match to TRBD2 covers 7 bases. CDR1 is SGHTA, CDR2 FQGTGA, per germline. The V and J ends lost 5 bases and 5 bases, in that order; junction bases with no gene match: 5. CDR3 size: 13 residues. In DNA, the CDR3 is TGTGCCAGCAGCCGTACCGGGGGGGAGACCCAGTACTTC. Translating gives CASSRTGGETQYF.

The V gene is TRBV19, the J gene TRBJ1-1; D unresolved. The ends were cut back, 2 bases at V and 11 bases at J, with 15 bases in the middle. The CDR3 consists of 13 residues. Germline V CDR1 and CDR2: LNHDA, SQIVND (reference sequence). The CDR3 is CASSISGAATAFF. Here the CDR3 DNA reads TGTGCCAGTAGTATAAGTGGCGCGGCAACGGCTTTCTTT.

This clone was counted a single time. The chain links TRBV7-8 to TRBJ1-2; no clear D gene. CDR3 length: 13 residues. The germline V gene encodes CDR1 SGHVS and CDR2 FQNEAQ. V gave up 5 bases and J gave up 5 bases, with 12 bases separating them. The CDR3 protein is CASSAGQAYGYTF. For the CDR3, the DNA is TGTGCCAGCAGCGCCGGTCAGGCGTATGGCTACACCTTC. The full variable domain, rest sourced from reference TRBV7-8 and TRBJ1-2, is GAGVSQSPRYKVAKRGQDVALRCDPISGHVSLFWYQQALGQGPEFLTYFQNEAQLDKSGLPSDRFFAERPEGSVSTLKIQRTQQEDSAVYLCASSAGQAYGYTFGSGTRLTVV.

This clone was seen once. This chain connects TRBV6-5 to TRBJ1-2; 7 nucleotides match TRBD1. CDR3 length: 14 amino acids. Germline V gene lookup returns CDR1 MNHEY and CDR2 SVGAGI. Trimming at V came to 4 bases and at J to 5 bases, leaving 7 bases not matched to a gene. The CDR3 spells CASSSLTGTYGYTF. CDR3 bases: TGTGCCAGCAGTTCCCTGACAGGGACGTATGGCTACACCTTC.

This chain joins TRBV30 and TRBJ1-5; TRBD1 might be the D (6 bases). Germline CDR1 reads GTSNPN; CDR2 reads SVGIG (reference sequence). The CDR3 contains 16 residues. V was shortened by 0 bases and J by 2 bases, with 14 bases between the two germline ends. The CDR3 loop is CAWSVSQGGGNQPQHF. CDR3 in DNA: TGTGCCTGGAGTGTTTCACAGGGTGGTGGCAATCAGCCCCAGCATTTT.

The J gene is TRBJ1-2, the V gene TRBV7-2, with 12 bases matching TRBD1. CDR1 is SGHTA and CDR2 is FQGNSA in the germline V gene. The ends lost 4 bases at V and 8 bases at J; junction bases unmatched: 8. The CDR3 consists of 15 residues. In DNA form, the CDR3 reads TGTGCCAGCAGCTCACCGGGACAGGGGGCGTCGGGCTACACCTTC. Its translation: CASSSPGQGASGYTF.

V and J are TRBV4-1 and TRBJ2-7, with D tentatively TRBD1 (6 bases). V lost 1 base to trimming and J lost 2 bases, with 9 bases between them. CDR1 and CDR2 from the germline V gene are MGHRA and YSYEKL. The CDR3 contains 14 residues. The CDR3 bases are TGCGCCAGCAGCCAAGCGGACAGACCCTACGAGCAGTACTTC. It translates to CASSQADRPYEQYF.

The chain recombines TRBV27 with TRBJ1-6; 7 bases are shared with TRBD1. V shed 3 bases and J 8 bases; nucleotides not matched to a gene: 4. The CDR3 has 14 amino acids. In germline, CDR1 is MNHEY, CDR2 SMNVEV (reference sequence). CDR3 DNA sequence: TGTGCCAGCAGTTTGGCGGGACAGTATTCACCCCTCCACTTT. Its translation: CASSLAGQYSPLHF.

The rearrangement links TRBV2 to TRBJ1-5; 8 bases line up with TRBD1. Trimming took 3 bases from V and 4 from J; bases not matched to a gene: 2. The germline V gene has CDR1 SNHLY and CDR2 FYNNEI. The CDR3 sequence is 14 residues long. The CDR3 DNA sequence: TGTGCCAGCAGTGATGGACAGGGAAATCAGCCCCAGCATTTT. It specifies CASSDGQGNQPQHF.